The TCR beta chain under discussion was sequenced for a study of stem cell transplantation in POMP-related autoinflammatory disease. Measured with immunoSEQ multiplex PCR; TCRdb has only the in-frame clones, and not every one. This table has over 25,000 clones, around nine tenths appearing once. The CDR3 loop spans 15 amino acids. V lost 5 bases, J lost 4 bases, and 3 bases stayed unmatched. Germline CDR1 reads KGHSH; CDR2 reads LQKENI. This sequence originates from a human donor with POMP-related autoinflammation and immune dysregulation (PRAID). The specimen comprised CD4+ T cells from PBMCs, sampled before stem cell transplantation. The V gene is TRBV18, the J gene TRBJ2-3, with 13 bases lining up with TRBD2. The CDR3 protein is CASSSGLAGADTQYF. CDR3 DNA sequence: TGTGCCAGCTCATCAGGACTAGCGGGAGCAGATACGCAGTATTTT.